Shown below are 12 T cell receptor beta chains from a single sample sequenced in a study of blood T cell repertoires in COVID-19. The protocol was immunoSEQ multiplex PCR, while the TCRdb copy is restricted to in-frame clones and leaves out a portion. The data hold hundreds of thousands of clones, with roughly nine tenths observed a single time. The sequenced sample consisted of peripheral blood. The source of these receptors is a man aged 40-55 years with acute or convalescent COVID-19.

The chain employs TRBV4-3 and TRBJ2-1, with 12 bases identical to TRBD2. V lost 3 bases to trimming and J lost 10 bases; unmatched junction nucleotides: 4. The CDR3 extends over 14 amino acids. Germline V gene lookup returns CDR1 LGHNA and CDR2 YSLEER. CDR3 DNA sequence: TGCGCCAGCAGCCACCGGACTAGCGGGGAGGAGCAGTTCTTC. This gives the protein CASSHRTSGEEQFF.

The rearrangement joins TRBV4-1 to TRBJ2-1, with 7 bases aligning to TRBD2. CDR1 MGHRA and CDR2 YSYEKL come from the germline V gene. V was pared by 0 bases and J by 0 bases, with 5 bases of the junction left unmatched. This CDR3 region has 17 residues. CDR3 sequence: CASSQDYSSGSYNEQFF. Here the CDR3 DNA reads TGCGCCAGCAGCCAAGATTATTCTAGCGGCTCCTACAATGAGCAGTTCTTC.

This clone was observed a handful of times. The rearrangement links TRBV6-5 to TRBJ2-1; tentatively, D is TRBD1 (5 bases). Germline V lookup: CDR1 MNHEY, CDR2 SVGAGI. The CDR3 has 15 amino acids. V was shortened by 2 bases and J by 4 bases, with 12 bases between the two germline ends. The CDR3 is CASSYGHAAYNEQFF. The CDR3 DNA follows: TGTGCCAGCAGTTACGGACACGCCGCTTACAATGAGCAGTTCTTC.

V usage is TRBV5-6 and J usage is TRBJ2-2, with D maybe TRBD2 (6 bases). V was shortened by 2 bases and J by 3 bases, with 11 bases between the two germline ends. CDR3 length: 15 residues. CDR1 is SGHDT and CDR2 is YYEEEE in the germline V gene. For the CDR3, the DNA is TGTGCCAGCAGCTTTTCCGGGACTTACACCGGGGAGCTGTTTTTT. Translated: CASSFSGTYTGELFF.

The chain is built from TRBV5-1 and TRBJ2-1, with 8 bases matching TRBD2. The junction had 3 bases not matched to a gene; V was cut back by 5 bases and J by 2 bases. The CDR3 has 14 residues. Germline CDR1 reads SGHRS; CDR2 reads YFSETQ. The CDR3 reads CASRSGGTYNEQFF. CDR3 DNA sequence: TGCGCCAGCAGAAGCGGGGGCACCTACAATGAGCAGTTCTTC.

This chain connects TRBV5-1 to TRBJ2-1; D gene ambiguous. V was cut by 0 bases and J by 0 bases, with 16 bases left in between. CDR1 is SGHRS, CDR2 YFSETQ, per germline. CDR3 length: 18 residues. This chain's CDR3 is CASSLASTAESSYNEQFF. CDR3 coding DNA: TGCGCCAGCAGCTTGGCCTCGACGGCGGAGAGCTCCTACAATGAGCAGTTCTTC. The full variable domain, its missing parts supplied by reference TRBV5-1 and TRBJ2-1, is KAGVTQTPRYLIKTRGQQVTLSCSPISGHRSVSWYQQTPGQGLQFLFEYFSETQRNKGNFPGRFSGRQFSNSRSEMNVSTLELGDSALYLCASSLASTAESSYNEQFFGPGTRLTVL.

The genes are TRBV28 and TRBJ2-7, with a tentative D call TRBD1 (6 bases). Germline CDR1 MDHEN, CDR2 SYDVKM. There are 12 residues in the CDR3. V was pared by 9 bases and J by 0 bases, with 9 bases between. For the CDR3, the DNA is TGTGCCAGTCGGGACATCTCCTACGAGCAGTACTTC. It translates to CASRDISYEQYF.

This rearrangement joins TRBV5-5 to TRBJ1-2; tentatively, D is TRBD1 (5 bases). The V end was cut by 7 bases, the J end by 7 bases, with 23 bases between. CDR3 length: 15 amino acids. Germline V lookup: CDR1 SGHKS, CDR2 YYEKEE (reference sequence). The CDR3 bases are TGTGCCAGCTCCACGTGGGGAGGGGCGGGAGCTGGCTACACCTTC. This sequence encodes CASSTWGGAGAGYTF.

The chain employs TRBV29-1 and TRBJ1-4; tentatively, D is TRBD1 (5 bases). The V end lost 7 bases, the J end lost 4 bases, and 13 bases lay between the germline ends. Per the germline V gene, CDR1 is SQVTM and CDR2 is ANQGSEA. There are 13 residues in the CDR3. The CDR3 nucleotides read TGCAGCGGATGGGGCTTGAATAATGAAAAACTGTTTTTT. This translates into CSGWGLNNEKLFF.

V usage is TRBV6-5 and J usage is TRBJ1-1; perhaps TRBD1 as D (5 bases). The CDR3 runs to 13 residues. The germline gives CDR1 MNHEY, CDR2 SVGAGI. V gave up 6 bases and J gave up 10 bases, with 18 bases separating them. In DNA form, the CDR3 reads TGTGCCAGCAGCCCAGAAGGGGCGATTCGAGCTTTCTTT. Residues: CASSPEGAIRAFF.

The rearrangement uses TRBV19 and TRBJ1-2; 7 nucleotides line up with TRBD1. The CDR3 spans 16 residues. V lost 1 base and J lost 2; bases outside the gene matches: 7. Germline CDR1 and CDR2: LNHDA and SQIVND (reference sequence). DNA of the CDR3: TGTGCCAGTAGTATAGTGGCCGGGACAGTGAACTATGGCTACACCTTC. It is translated as CASSIVAGTVNYGYTF.

Concerning this clone itself: The sample holds other DNA sequences that translate to the same CDR3. The rearrangement joins TRBV14 to TRBJ1-1; D remains ambiguous. V was shortened by 2 bases and J by 3 bases, with 7 bases between the two germline ends. Per germline, CDR1 SGHDN and CDR2 FVKESK. The CDR3 is 13 amino acids. CDR3 amino acids: CASSQLRDTEAFF. CDR3 nucleotides: TGTGCCAGCAGCCAATTACGGGACACTGAAGCTTTCTTT.